Each of the 14 T cell receptor beta chains below was sequenced from the same sample in a study of T cells after yellow fever vaccination. MiXCR, applied by TCRdb to the 5' RACE reads, yields one record per CDR3 protein. The sample includes 200,000 or so distinct CDR3 sequences, approximately 6.8% of them seen just once. The sample consisted of CD4+ T cells sorted from PBMCs, taken on the day of the yellow fever booster vaccination. The receptors stem from a man aged 25-45 years who received the YFV17D yellow fever vaccine.

This clonotype has at least ten counts. The rearrangement joins TRBV3-1 to TRBJ2-7; 7 nucleotides line up with TRBD1. V lost 3 bases to trimming and J lost 9 bases; unmatched junction nucleotides: 8. The CDR3 totals 13 residues. Germline V gene lookup returns CDR1 LGHDT and CDR2 YNNKEL (reference sequence). The CDR3 loop reads CASSHSQDRRQYF. The CDR3 nucleotides read TGTGCCAGCAGCCACTCACAGGACAGGAGGCAGTACTTC.

The V and J genes are TRBV20-1 and TRBJ2-7; D is unclear. This CDR3 contains 16 residues. V was cut by 1 base and J by 2 bases, with 18 bases left in between. Per germline, CDR1 DFQATT and CDR2 SNEGSKA (reference sequence). CDR3 loop: CSARAPPPIFAYEQYF. The CDR3 DNA reads TGCAGTGCTAGAGCCCCTCCTCCTATCTTCGCCTACGAGCAGTACTTC.

There are many counts of this clonotype. The chain joins TRBV7-2 to TRBJ2-1; 9 nucleotides align to TRBD1. CDR1 is SGHTA, CDR2 FQGNSA, per germline. With 1 base clipped from V and 10 bases from J, the junction kept 2 bases outside the gene matches. The CDR3 runs 13 residues. The CDR3 spells CASSLGQGGEQFF. In DNA, the CDR3 is TGTGCCAGCAGCTTAGGACAGGGGGGAGAGCAGTTCTTC.

This clonotype came up a few times. This chain uses TRBV6-1 with TRBJ2-1; TRBD1 matches 7 bases. The V gene's germline CDR1 is MNHNS and CDR2 SASEGT. V dropped 2 bases and J dropped 4; count of bases not matched to a gene: 5. This CDR3 has 15 amino acids. The DNA of the CDR3 is TGTGCCAGCAGTGAATCCGGGACAGTTTACAATGAGCAGTTCTTC. Amino acid sequence: CASSESGTVYNEQFF.

The J gene is TRBJ2-5, the V gene TRBV6-5; perhaps D is TRBD1 or TRBD2 (5 bases each). CDR3 length equals 17 residues. The germline V and J ends were trimmed by 2 bases and 0 bases, with 16 bases remaining between them. CDR1 and CDR2 (germline): MNHEY, SVGAGI. The DNA for the CDR3 is TGTGCCAGCAGTTACGGTCGGGGCCGAAGAAACCAAGAGACCCAGTACTTC. Translating gives CASSYGRGRRNQETQYF.

This clonotype showed up many times. The chain couples TRBV18 to TRBJ2-3; D unclear. Deletions cut 6 bases from V and 3 bases from J, with 10 bases between. CDR3 length: 13 amino acids. The V gene's germline CDR1 is KGHSH and CDR2 LQKENI. CDR3 protein: CASSPKLTDTQYF. The DNA of the CDR3 is TGTGCCAGCTCCCCCAAATTGACAGATACGCAGTATTTT.

This clonotype was picked up many times. The chain joins TRBV12-3 or TRBV12-4 to TRBJ2-7, with TRBD1 as a possible D gene (6 bases). This CDR3 comprises 13 residues. V lost 3 bases and J 7 bases, leaving 13 bases between the germline ends. The CDR3 DNA reads TGTGCCAGCAGTTTCGGACAGTCCTGGGAGCAGTACTTC. This sequence encodes CASSFGQSWEQYF.

This chain links TRBV7-2 with TRBJ2-4; perhaps TRBD1 as D (6 bases). This CDR3 is built from 11 residues. V was trimmed by 4 bases and J by 8 bases, leaving 6 bases between them. Germline V gene lookup returns CDR1 SGHTA and CDR2 FQGNSA. CDR3 DNA sequence: TGTGCCAGCAGCTCAGGGGACATTCAGTACTTC. Encoded protein: CASSSGDIQYF.

This clonotype was counted only a few times. J is TRBJ1-5 and V is TRBV6-6, with 9 positions matching TRBD1. The V segment lost 6 bases and the J segment 8 bases; nucleotides outside the gene matches: 2. The CDR3 extends over 12 amino acids. Germline V gives CDR1 MNHNY, CDR2 SVGAGI (reference sequence). The CDR3 sequence is CASSTGGEPQHF. The DNA of the CDR3 is TGTGCCAGCAGCACAGGGGGCGAGCCCCAGCATTTT.

This clonotype was observed at least ten times. The rearrangement joins TRBV5-6 to TRBJ2-1; TRBD1 matches at 7 bases. CDR1 SGHDT and CDR2 YYEEEE come from the germline V gene. With 0 bases clipped from V and 7 bases from J, the junction kept 4 bases outside the gene matches. The CDR3 is 14 residues long. CDR3 bases: TGTGCCAGCAGCTTGGGACAGGGTCAGAATGAGCAGTTCTTC. This translates into CASSLGQGQNEQFF.

This clonotype turned up a few times. The rearrangement links TRBV2 to TRBJ2-2, with no clear D. Germline V CDR1 and CDR2: SNHLY, FYNNEI. CDR3 length: 14 residues. V dropped 6 bases and J dropped 3 bases, with 11 bases sitting between them. The DNA of the CDR3 is TGTGCCAGCAGGCAAGACTGGGACACCGGGGAGCTGTTTTTT. The encoded protein is CASRQDWDTGELFF.

This clonotype was counted between two and nine times. The rearrangement joins TRBV5-1 to TRBJ2-7, with D perhaps being TRBD1 or TRBD2 (5 bases each). This CDR3 region has 15 residues. Germline V CDR1 and CDR2: SGHRS, YFSETQ. V dropped 1 base and J dropped 2 bases, with 13 bases sitting between them. The CDR3 sequence: CASSLRQPGTYEQYF. The CDR3 region has the DNA TGCGCCAGCAGCTTGCGACAGCCCGGGACCTACGAGCAGTACTTC.

This clonotype came up many times. The V gene is TRBV12-3 or TRBV12-4, the J gene TRBJ2-1; 7 nucleotides agree with TRBD1. V lost 2 bases, J lost 6 bases, and 1 base stayed unmatched. The CDR3 contains 13 residues. The DNA for the CDR3 is TGTGCCAGCAGTTTATCAGGGGGCAATGAGCAGTTCTTC. Amino acid sequence: CASSLSGGNEQFF.

This clonotype was counted a few times. The rearrangement joins TRBV5-1 to TRBJ1-6; D is uncertain. The CDR3 contains 16 residues. Trimming left V 4 bases short and J 7 bases short, with 18 bases between. The V gene's germline CDR1 is SGHRS and CDR2 YFSETQ. CDR3: CASSPSDTVRNSPLHF. In DNA form, the CDR3 reads TGCGCCAGCAGCCCGTCTGATACGGTCCGGAATTCACCCCTCCACTTT.